The text below deals with one TCR beta chain. The data were taken from a study of CD4+ T cells in melanoma. Clones were sequenced by immunoSEQ multiplex PCR, and TCRdb holds only the in-frame ones, with some missing. This table has 140,000 or so clones, 80% to 95% appearing once. Germline CDR1 reads GTSNPN; CDR2 reads SVGIG (reference sequence). V was pared by 3 bases and J by 2 bases, with 14 bases between. The CDR3 consists of 15 residues. This clonotype was sampled from a human donor with melanoma. The chain links TRBV30 to TRBJ2-1, with D perhaps TRBD1 or TRBD2 (5 bases each). The CDR3 DNA reads as TGTGCCTGGAGGAGGGGCGCCTCCCCCTACAATGAGCAGTTCTTC. Translating it yields CAWRRGASPYNEQFF.